This passage covers 32 T cell receptor beta chains from one sample sequenced in a study of regulatory T cells in long-lasting Graves disease (dated by TCRdb to the early 2020s). Library preparation used multiplex PCR. TCRdb lists the instrument as Illumina HiSeq 4000. CDR3 regions were amplified by Arm-PCR with iRepertoire HTBI primers to construct TCR beta libraries. Using fastp trimming at Q25 and MiXCR clonotype assembly, TCRdb reanalyzed the public sequencing data and kept in-frame beta chains. Every distinct CDR3 protein forms one entry, paired with its most common genes and DNA. The sample yields just over 600,000 distinct CDR3 sequences; roughly 15% were counted once. The top ten clonotypes cover more than 15% of the sample. The label giving this sample's time point can be read as: newly diagnosed GD, antithyroid drugs for less than 3 months. For both TCR sequencing and RNA sequencing, RNA was extracted from PBMCs in TRIzol.

This sample also appeared in a second study, on T cells in Graves' hyperthyroidism and ophthalmopathy.

The sample was peripheral blood mononuclear cells (PBMCs), taken at new diagnosis, from a patient treated with antithyroid drugs. Receptors were obtained from a woman aged 25-40 years with Graves disease. Donor details come from another sample of the same person, matched by shared clones.

This clonotype was observed at least ten times. Written as DNA, the CDR3 is TGTGCCAGCAGCCCCCGCAGTGGAAACACCATATATTTT. Translated, it gives CASSPRSGNTIYF. The rearrangement links TRBV9 to TRBJ1-3; no clear D gene. Deletions cut 4 bases from V and 3 bases from J, with 8 bases between. The germline V gene has CDR1 SGDLS and CDR2 YYNGEE. This CDR3 region has 13 residues.

This clonotype occurred many times. This chain connects TRBV20-1 to TRBJ2-3; TRBD2 matches at 9 bases. The CDR3 consists of 13 residues. Trimming cost V 5 bases and J 4 bases; bases outside gene matches: 4. Germline V lookup: CDR1 DFQATT, CDR2 SNEGSKA (reference sequence). CDR3 region: CSAQGLASDTQYF. The CDR3 DNA reads as TGCAGTGCTCAGGGACTAGCATCAGATACGCAGTATTTT.

This clonotype has at least ten counts. The J gene is TRBJ1-5, the V gene TRBV29-1; TRBD1 might be the D (5 bases). The CDR3 extends over 12 amino acids. Germline-derived CDR1 and CDR2 are SQVTM and ANQGSEA. V was cut by 4 bases and J by 10 bases, with 14 bases left in between. This CDR3 is CSVGAGTGPQHF. The CDR3 nucleotides are TGCAGCGTTGGCGCAGGTACAGGCCCCCAGCATTTT.

This clonotype turned up a few times. The DNA of the CDR3 is TGCGCCAGCAGCTTGGCCTCTGGGACAGCTTATGGCTACACCTTC. This sequence encodes CASSLASGTAYGYTF. The rearrangement uses TRBV5-1 and TRBJ1-2; 7 bases match TRBD1. The length of the CDR3 is 15 residues. The trim removed 0 bases at V and 5 bases at J, leaving 7 bases unmatched. Germline CDR1 SGHRS, CDR2 YFSETQ.

This clonotype was seen a handful of times. CDR3 sequence reads: CASSTPDPLGLEQFF. The CDR3 DNA reads as TGTGCCAGCAGCACACCGGACCCTCTCGGGCTTGAGCAGTTCTTC. The chain has TRBV13 and TRBJ2-1, with unresolved D. Germline CDR1 and CDR2: PRHDT and FYEKMQ (reference sequence). V was trimmed by 5 bases and J by 9 bases, leaving 20 bases between them. The CDR3 runs 15 residues.

This clonotype was observed a few times. The CDR3 loop reads CAWDNQGTEAFF. The CDR3 nucleotides read TGTGCCTGGGATAACCAGGGGACTGAAGCTTTCTTT. This chain joins TRBV30 and TRBJ1-1; D perhaps matches TRBD1 (6 bases). The CDR3 runs to 12 residues. V was shortened by 5 bases and J by 5 bases, with 12 bases between the two germline ends. Germline loops: CDR1 GTSNPN, CDR2 SVGIG (reference sequence).

The chain is built from TRBV19 and TRBJ1-3, with D tentatively TRBD1 (6 bases). This CDR3 is built from 17 residues. CDR1 is LNHDA, CDR2 SQIVND, per germline (reference sequence). V was pared by 3 bases and J by 4 bases, with 19 bases between. The CDR3 sequence is CASSIFRDKAAGNTIYF. The CDR3 DNA reads as TGTGCCAGTAGTATCTTCCGGGACAAAGCGGCGGGAAACACCATATATTTT.

This clonotype has ten or more counts. The chain is built from TRBV28 and TRBJ1-3; no definite D call. V was clipped by 7 bases and J by 2 bases, with 12 bases between them. The CDR3 has 14 residues. CDR1 is MDHEN and CDR2 is SYDVKM in the germline V gene. The DNA for the CDR3 is TGTGCCAGCACCTCGGGAACACCTGGAAACACCATATATTTT. It translates to CASTSGTPGNTIYF.

This chain connects TRBV7-9 to TRBJ1-5; possibly TRBD1 for D (5 bases). Between the trimmed V and J ends, which lost 5 bases and 5 bases, there was a span of 19 bases. The germline V gene has CDR1 SEHNR and CDR2 FQNEAQ (reference sequence). The CDR3 runs to 16 residues. The CDR3 spells CASSLGSGGGYQPQHF. DNA of the CDR3: TGTGCCAGCAGCCTAGGGTCCGGGGGTGGCTATCAGCCCCAGCATTTT.

The J gene is TRBJ2-1, the V gene TRBV6-4, with 8 bases matching TRBD2. The CDR3 contains 16 residues. With 6 bases clipped from V and 4 bases from J, the junction kept 11 bases outside the gene matches. Germline V gives CDR1 MRHNA, CDR2 SNTAGT. The DNA of the CDR3 is TGTGCCAGCAGCTCTCAAGCGGGAGCGGCTTACAATGAGCAGTTCTTC. It codes for CASSSQAGAAYNEQFF.

In its sample, this clonotype was seen many times. The chain combines TRBV6-2 or TRBV6-3 with TRBJ2-5; D possibly corresponds to TRBD2 (6 bases). CDR1 and CDR2 from the germline V gene are MNHEY and SVGEGT. The CDR3 is 15 amino acids. V was pared by 6 bases and J by 7 bases, with 21 bases between. The CDR3 sequence is CASRRGTLEGMTQYF. The CDR3 DNA sequence: TGTGCCAGCAGACGCGGGACTCTAGAGGGGATGACCCAGTACTTC.

This clonotype came up many times. The chain couples TRBV28 to TRBJ2-7; 8 nucleotides align to TRBD1. The CDR3 runs 15 residues. J was trimmed by 6 bases and V by 4 bases; bases with no gene match: 11. Germline V gene data show CDR1 as MDHEN and CDR2 as SYDVKM. CDR3 coding DNA: TGTGCCAGCAGTTCCGGGGACAGGTTATCTGGCGAGCAGTACTTC. Protein sequence: CASSSGDRLSGEQYF.

In this sample, this clonotype turned up a few times. The chain recombines TRBV5-6 with TRBJ1-5; D gene ambiguous. The CDR3 totals 12 residues. Germline V lookup: CDR1 SGHDT, CDR2 YYEEEE. V was cut by 1 base and J by 6 bases, with 5 bases left in between. In DNA form, the CDR3 reads TGTGCCAGCAGCTTGCGCCGTCAGCCCCAGCATTTT. Its translation: CASSLRRQPQHF.

This clonotype has just a few counts. J is TRBJ2-3 and V is TRBV15; D remains ambiguous. Germline V gene data show CDR1 as LNHNV and CDR2 as YYDKDF (reference sequence). The CDR3 has 15 amino acids. V lost 3 bases and J 2 bases, leaving 12 bases between the germline ends. CDR3 residues: CATSSPERTTDTQYF. DNA of the CDR3: TGTGCCACCAGCAGTCCAGAGAGGACCACAGATACGCAGTATTTT.

This clonotype was detected a few times. This rearrangement joins TRBV19 to TRBJ2-1, with 14 nucleotides matching TRBD2. The CDR3 runs 18 residues. V lost 6 bases to trimming and J lost 4 bases; unmatched junction nucleotides: 11. CDR1 is LNHDA, CDR2 SQIVND, per germline (reference sequence). In DNA form, the CDR3 reads TGTGCCAGTAGCGGACTAGCGGGAGGCCTTCCGGGGTACAATGAGCAGTTCTTC. Amino acid sequence: CASSGLAGGLPGYNEQFF.

This clonotype has more than one count but fewer than ten. This chain uses TRBV5-5 with TRBJ1-5; a possible D gene is TRBD1 (6 bases). V lost 4 bases to trimming and J lost 2 bases, with 10 bases between them. The CDR3 sequence is 14 residues long. Germline loops: CDR1 SGHKS, CDR2 YYEKEE (reference sequence). The CDR3 reads CASSQGHGNQPQHF. The CDR3 region has the DNA TGTGCCAGCAGCCAGGGACATGGCAATCAGCCCCAGCATTTT.

This clonotype showed up just a few times. The chain employs TRBV24-1 and TRBJ2-3; the D is unclear. CDR3 length: 15 residues. In germline, CDR1 is KGHDR, CDR2 SFDVKD. The V end was cut by 4 bases, the J end by 4 bases, with 14 bases between. CDR3 amino acids: CATSDQTLSPDTQYF. The CDR3 DNA is TGTGCCACCAGTGACCAGACCCTTAGCCCAGATACGCAGTATTTT.

This clonotype was observed a few times. The V gene is TRBV29-1, the J gene TRBJ2-3; D gene ambiguous. The CDR3 length is 13 residues. CDR1 and CDR2 (germline): SQVTM, ANQGSEA. V was shortened by 0 bases and J by 6 bases, with 10 bases between the two germline ends. CDR3 DNA sequence: TGCAGCGTTGAAGATCGGAGATCGGATACGCAGTATTTT. Amino acid sequence: CSVEDRRSDTQYF.

This clonotype turned up a few times. The junction shows a germline mismatch at one end, possibly a read error. The chain joins TRBV15 to TRBJ2-7; D is perhaps TRBD2 (6 bases). Per germline, CDR1 LNHNV and CDR2 YYDKDF (reference sequence). The CDR3 extends over 13 amino acids. The CDR3 sequence: CATSRRDDPEQYF. The CDR3 nucleotides read TGTGCCACCAGCAGGCGGGATGACCCCGAGCAGTATTTC.

This clonotype was seen ten or more times. The J gene is TRBJ2-7, the V gene TRBV6-1; D not certain. This CDR3 has 15 residues. The germline V and J ends were trimmed by 6 bases and 0 bases, with 15 bases remaining between them. Germline values: CDR1 MNHNS, CDR2 SASEGT. This CDR3 is CASSPPAESSYEQYF. CDR3 DNA sequence: TGTGCCAGCAGCCCCCCGGCGGAGAGCTCCTACGAGCAGTACTTC.

The CDR3 sequence: CASSGRGSGELFF. CDR3 DNA: TGTGCCAGCAGTGGGCGGGGGTCCGGGGAGCTGTTTTTT. V usage is TRBV2 and J usage is TRBJ2-2; TRBD2 matches at 7 bases. CDR1 SNHLY and CDR2 FYNNEI come from the germline V gene. V trimming: 4 bases; J trimming: 6 bases; junction bases outside the gene matches: 2. This CDR3 is built from 13 residues.

This clonotype was observed at least ten times. The chain joins TRBV2 to TRBJ2-7; D possibly uses TRBD1 or TRBD2 (6 bases each). The germline V gene has CDR1 SNHLY and CDR2 FYNNEI. V was trimmed by 3 bases and J by 6 bases, leaving 18 bases between them. CDR3 size: 15 residues. The CDR3 coding sequence is TGTGCCAGCAGTGATCTAGGAGGGGGTGTAGGCGAGCAGTACTTC. This encodes CASSDLGGGVGEQYF.

The V and J genes are TRBV28 and TRBJ2-4; D tentatively reads TRBD1 or TRBD2 (7 bases each). V was pared by 6 bases and J by 6 bases, with 15 bases between. CDR3 length equals 14 residues. Looked up from germline, CDR1 is MDHEN and CDR2 is SYDVKM. Here the CDR3 DNA reads TGTGCCAGCAGCTCAGGGGGGGAGTTAAACATTCAGTACTTC. Translated, it gives CASSSGGELNIQYF.

Note on this clonotype: One end of the junction varies from germline; a read error may be responsible. DNA for the CDR3: TGTGCTAGCAGCTTAGAGGGACAGGTCCAAGAGACCCAGTACTTC. Translated: CASSLEGQVQETQYF. The chain has TRBV7-7 and TRBJ2-5; TRBD1 aligns across 8 bases. The CDR3 sequence is 15 residues long. Germline-derived CDR1 and CDR2 are SSHAT and FNYEAQ (reference sequence).

Here the CDR3 DNA reads TGTGCCAGCAGTCCACTCTGGGGTGGCTACACCTTC. This sequence encodes CASSPLWGGYTF. This chain connects TRBV27 to TRBJ1-2; no definite D call. The germline V gene encodes CDR1 MNHEY and CDR2 SMNVEV (reference sequence). V was cut by 5 bases and J by 7 bases, with 11 bases left in between. The length of the CDR3 is 12 residues.

The chain employs TRBV29-1 and TRBJ2-7, with 7 bases lining up with TRBD1. With 0 bases clipped from V and 4 bases from J, the junction kept 9 bases outside the gene matches. The CDR3 is made up of 15 amino acids. Germline loops: CDR1 SQVTM, CDR2 ANQGSEA. The CDR3 DNA follows: TGCAGCGTTGAAGATCAGGGGCCGACAGGGTACGAGCAGTACTTC. Translation gives CSVEDQGPTGYEQYF.

The chain uses TRBV18 and TRBJ1-1; 7 positions agree with TRBD1. The CDR3 contains 14 residues. The germline gives CDR1 KGHSH, CDR2 LQKENI. Trimming removed 6 bases from V and 3 bases from J; junction bases left unmatched: 7. CDR3 region: CASSRQGMDTEAFF. The CDR3 DNA reads TGTGCCAGCTCGCGACAGGGAATGGACACTGAAGCTTTCTTT.

About this clonotype itself: A much larger clone lies a single base off, so this may be a read error. The chain couples TRBV6-2 or TRBV6-3 to TRBJ1-1, with 9 nucleotides matching TRBD1. CDR1 is MNHEY and CDR2 is SVGEGT in the germline V gene. The CDR3 sequence is 16 residues long. After removal of 6 bases from V and 4 bases from J, the junction contained 12 bases not matched to a gene. The CDR3 loop is CASRVTRDRASTEAFF. CDR3 DNA: TGTGCCAGCAGAGTTACGAGGGACAGGGCCAGCACTGAAGCTTTCTTT.

This clonotype was seen a handful of times. The rearrangement uses TRBV12-3 or TRBV12-4 and TRBJ1-5; TRBD1 matches at 7 bases. V trimming: 3 bases; J trimming: 4 bases; junction bases outside the gene matches: 3. The CDR3 is 14 residues long. The CDR3 sequence: CASSFRQGNQPQHF. DNA for the CDR3: TGTGCCAGCAGTTTTAGACAGGGAAATCAGCCCCAGCATTTT.

Many counts were recorded for this clonotype. V usage is TRBV7-2 and J usage is TRBJ2-2; D ambiguous. The CDR3 has 16 residues. Germline CDR1 SGHTA, CDR2 FQGNSA. Trimming removed 6 bases from V and 2 bases from J, with 16 bases in between. In DNA, the CDR3 is TGTGCCAGCAGAACCCGGACCCAAGCTAACACCGGGGAGCTGTTTTTT. Translating gives CASRTRTQANTGELFF.

This clonotype was picked up many times. The rearrangement links TRBV7-2 to TRBJ1-1; D gene unclear. The CDR3 has 13 amino acids. Germline values: CDR1 SGHTA, CDR2 FQGNSA. V lost 3 bases and J 6 bases, leaving 11 bases between the germline ends. The CDR3 region is CASSLSKQSEAFF. In DNA form, the CDR3 reads TGTGCCAGCAGCTTGAGTAAACAGTCTGAAGCTTTCTTT.

At least ten counts were recorded for this clonotype. This chain links TRBV20-1 with TRBJ2-1, with 8 positions matching TRBD2. CDR1 and CDR2 (germline): DFQATT, SNEGSKA (reference sequence). The CDR3 has 13 residues. CDR3 nucleotides: TGCACCGTAAGCGGGAGTATTCGGGGTGAGCAGTTCTTC. It translates to CTVSGSIRGEQFF.